These 9 T cell receptor beta chains share one sample of origin, sequenced in a study of blood T cell repertoires in COVID-19. Generated by immunoSEQ multiplex PCR, the TCRdb table keeps only in-frame clones and is missing some. The sample records about 150,000 clones, under 95% being singletons. The sample was peripheral blood. The source of these receptors is a man in his fifties or sixties with acute or convalescent COVID-19.

DNA for the CDR3: TGTGCCAGCAGCGTCACAGGGGGCAGGGCTAATGAAAAACTGTTTTTT. Its translation is CASSVTGGRANEKLFF. The gene calls are TRBV7-9 and TRBJ1-4; 9 bases align to TRBD1. CDR1 and CDR2 (germline): SEHNR, FQNEAQ (reference sequence). The CDR3 covers 16 residues. The ends lost 5 bases at V and 3 bases at J; junction bases unmatched: 7.

The CDR3 loop reads CASSVDSRGMSTDTQYF. Here the CDR3 DNA reads TGTGCCAGCAGTGTTGACAGCAGGGGGATGAGCACAGATACGCAGTATTTT. This chain uses TRBV6-1 with TRBJ2-3; TRBD1 matches 7 bases. This CDR3 region has 17 residues. Germline trimming cut 4 bases from V and 0 bases from J; bases unmatched to any gene: 10. The germline V gene encodes CDR1 MNHNS and CDR2 SASEGT.

The chain couples TRBV28 to TRBJ2-2, with unresolved D. Trimming removed 2 bases at V and 0 bases at J, with 7 bases between. Germline V gene lookup returns CDR1 MDHEN and CDR2 SYDVKM. The CDR3 spans 15 residues. In DNA form, the CDR3 reads TGTGCCAGCAGTTTAACCAGTGCGAACACCGGGGAGCTGTTTTTT. This encodes CASSLTSANTGELFF.

This clone appeared a few times. The genes are TRBV7-2 and TRBJ1-6; D call uncertain. Between the trimmed V and J ends, which lost 5 bases and 9 bases, there was a span of 17 bases. CDR3 length: 15 residues. From germline, CDR1 is SGHTA and CDR2 FQGNSA. The CDR3 reads CASSVRADGRSPLHF. In DNA, the CDR3 is TGTGCCAGCAGCGTGCGGGCCGACGGACGTTCACCCCTCCACTTT.

Concerning this clone: Other DNA sequences in the same sample also yield this CDR3. The V gene is TRBV9, the J gene TRBJ2-3; 12 bases are a match to TRBD2. The trim removed 0 bases at V and 6 bases at J, leaving 8 bases unmatched. In germline, CDR1 is SGDLS, CDR2 YYNGEE. The CDR3 length is 17 residues. In nucleotides, the CDR3 is TGTGCCAGCAGCGTAGGCCTAGCGGGAGGGGTGGGGGATACGCAGTATTTT. Residues: CASSVGLAGGVGDTQYF.

The chain joins TRBV28 to TRBJ1-3; 8 bases are a match to TRBD1. CDR1 is MDHEN and CDR2 is SYDVKM in the germline V gene. After removal of 1 base from V and 8 bases from J, the junction contained 1 base not matched to a gene. The CDR3 has 13 amino acids. CDR3 loop: CASSLSGGHTIYF. DNA of the CDR3: TGTGCCAGCAGTTTATCAGGGGGCCACACCATATATTTT.

The chain recombines TRBV30 with TRBJ2-3; maybe TRBD2 (5 bases). This CDR3 is built from 16 residues. CDR1 is GTSNPN, CDR2 SVGIG, per germline (reference sequence). V lost 0 bases to trimming and J lost 0 bases, with 13 bases between them. In nucleotides, the CDR3 is TGTGCCTGGAGTGTAACGAGGGTCTTTAGCACAGATACGCAGTATTTT. As protein: CAWSVTRVFSTDTQYF. Using reference TRBV30 and TRBJ2-3 for the parts outside the CDR3, the full variable domain is SQTIHQWPATLVQPVGSPLSLECTVEGTSNPNLYWYRQAAGRGLQLLFYSVGIGQISSEVPQNLSASRPQDRQFILSSKKLLLSDSGFYLCAWSVTRVFSTDTQYFGPGTRLTVL.

This chain connects TRBV18 to TRBJ1-3; D gene uncertain. Germline loops: CDR1 KGHSH, CDR2 LQKENI. The V and J ends lost 6 bases and 2 bases respectively, with 11 bases between them. The CDR3 covers 14 residues. CDR3 bases: TGTGCCAGCTCCGGAGGGAATGCTGGAAACACCATATATTTT. Protein: CASSGGNAGNTIYF. The variable domain in full, with the rest retrieved from reference TRBV18 and TRBJ1-3, is NAGVMQNPRHLVRRRGQEARLRCSPMKGHSHVYWYRQLPEEGLKFMVYLQKENIIDESGMPKERFSAEFPKEGPSILRIQQVVRGDSAAYFCASSGGNAGNTIYFGEGSWLTVV.

The chain joins TRBV7-9 to TRBJ2-5; 7 nucleotides agree with TRBD1. Germline assignment: CDR1 SEHNR and CDR2 FQNEAQ (reference sequence). The CDR3 is 14 amino acids. V lost 5 bases, J lost 2 bases, and 5 bases stayed unmatched. CDR3 DNA: TGTGCCAGCAGCCACGGGACAGTACAAGAGACCCAGTACTTC. This gives the protein CASSHGTVQETQYF.